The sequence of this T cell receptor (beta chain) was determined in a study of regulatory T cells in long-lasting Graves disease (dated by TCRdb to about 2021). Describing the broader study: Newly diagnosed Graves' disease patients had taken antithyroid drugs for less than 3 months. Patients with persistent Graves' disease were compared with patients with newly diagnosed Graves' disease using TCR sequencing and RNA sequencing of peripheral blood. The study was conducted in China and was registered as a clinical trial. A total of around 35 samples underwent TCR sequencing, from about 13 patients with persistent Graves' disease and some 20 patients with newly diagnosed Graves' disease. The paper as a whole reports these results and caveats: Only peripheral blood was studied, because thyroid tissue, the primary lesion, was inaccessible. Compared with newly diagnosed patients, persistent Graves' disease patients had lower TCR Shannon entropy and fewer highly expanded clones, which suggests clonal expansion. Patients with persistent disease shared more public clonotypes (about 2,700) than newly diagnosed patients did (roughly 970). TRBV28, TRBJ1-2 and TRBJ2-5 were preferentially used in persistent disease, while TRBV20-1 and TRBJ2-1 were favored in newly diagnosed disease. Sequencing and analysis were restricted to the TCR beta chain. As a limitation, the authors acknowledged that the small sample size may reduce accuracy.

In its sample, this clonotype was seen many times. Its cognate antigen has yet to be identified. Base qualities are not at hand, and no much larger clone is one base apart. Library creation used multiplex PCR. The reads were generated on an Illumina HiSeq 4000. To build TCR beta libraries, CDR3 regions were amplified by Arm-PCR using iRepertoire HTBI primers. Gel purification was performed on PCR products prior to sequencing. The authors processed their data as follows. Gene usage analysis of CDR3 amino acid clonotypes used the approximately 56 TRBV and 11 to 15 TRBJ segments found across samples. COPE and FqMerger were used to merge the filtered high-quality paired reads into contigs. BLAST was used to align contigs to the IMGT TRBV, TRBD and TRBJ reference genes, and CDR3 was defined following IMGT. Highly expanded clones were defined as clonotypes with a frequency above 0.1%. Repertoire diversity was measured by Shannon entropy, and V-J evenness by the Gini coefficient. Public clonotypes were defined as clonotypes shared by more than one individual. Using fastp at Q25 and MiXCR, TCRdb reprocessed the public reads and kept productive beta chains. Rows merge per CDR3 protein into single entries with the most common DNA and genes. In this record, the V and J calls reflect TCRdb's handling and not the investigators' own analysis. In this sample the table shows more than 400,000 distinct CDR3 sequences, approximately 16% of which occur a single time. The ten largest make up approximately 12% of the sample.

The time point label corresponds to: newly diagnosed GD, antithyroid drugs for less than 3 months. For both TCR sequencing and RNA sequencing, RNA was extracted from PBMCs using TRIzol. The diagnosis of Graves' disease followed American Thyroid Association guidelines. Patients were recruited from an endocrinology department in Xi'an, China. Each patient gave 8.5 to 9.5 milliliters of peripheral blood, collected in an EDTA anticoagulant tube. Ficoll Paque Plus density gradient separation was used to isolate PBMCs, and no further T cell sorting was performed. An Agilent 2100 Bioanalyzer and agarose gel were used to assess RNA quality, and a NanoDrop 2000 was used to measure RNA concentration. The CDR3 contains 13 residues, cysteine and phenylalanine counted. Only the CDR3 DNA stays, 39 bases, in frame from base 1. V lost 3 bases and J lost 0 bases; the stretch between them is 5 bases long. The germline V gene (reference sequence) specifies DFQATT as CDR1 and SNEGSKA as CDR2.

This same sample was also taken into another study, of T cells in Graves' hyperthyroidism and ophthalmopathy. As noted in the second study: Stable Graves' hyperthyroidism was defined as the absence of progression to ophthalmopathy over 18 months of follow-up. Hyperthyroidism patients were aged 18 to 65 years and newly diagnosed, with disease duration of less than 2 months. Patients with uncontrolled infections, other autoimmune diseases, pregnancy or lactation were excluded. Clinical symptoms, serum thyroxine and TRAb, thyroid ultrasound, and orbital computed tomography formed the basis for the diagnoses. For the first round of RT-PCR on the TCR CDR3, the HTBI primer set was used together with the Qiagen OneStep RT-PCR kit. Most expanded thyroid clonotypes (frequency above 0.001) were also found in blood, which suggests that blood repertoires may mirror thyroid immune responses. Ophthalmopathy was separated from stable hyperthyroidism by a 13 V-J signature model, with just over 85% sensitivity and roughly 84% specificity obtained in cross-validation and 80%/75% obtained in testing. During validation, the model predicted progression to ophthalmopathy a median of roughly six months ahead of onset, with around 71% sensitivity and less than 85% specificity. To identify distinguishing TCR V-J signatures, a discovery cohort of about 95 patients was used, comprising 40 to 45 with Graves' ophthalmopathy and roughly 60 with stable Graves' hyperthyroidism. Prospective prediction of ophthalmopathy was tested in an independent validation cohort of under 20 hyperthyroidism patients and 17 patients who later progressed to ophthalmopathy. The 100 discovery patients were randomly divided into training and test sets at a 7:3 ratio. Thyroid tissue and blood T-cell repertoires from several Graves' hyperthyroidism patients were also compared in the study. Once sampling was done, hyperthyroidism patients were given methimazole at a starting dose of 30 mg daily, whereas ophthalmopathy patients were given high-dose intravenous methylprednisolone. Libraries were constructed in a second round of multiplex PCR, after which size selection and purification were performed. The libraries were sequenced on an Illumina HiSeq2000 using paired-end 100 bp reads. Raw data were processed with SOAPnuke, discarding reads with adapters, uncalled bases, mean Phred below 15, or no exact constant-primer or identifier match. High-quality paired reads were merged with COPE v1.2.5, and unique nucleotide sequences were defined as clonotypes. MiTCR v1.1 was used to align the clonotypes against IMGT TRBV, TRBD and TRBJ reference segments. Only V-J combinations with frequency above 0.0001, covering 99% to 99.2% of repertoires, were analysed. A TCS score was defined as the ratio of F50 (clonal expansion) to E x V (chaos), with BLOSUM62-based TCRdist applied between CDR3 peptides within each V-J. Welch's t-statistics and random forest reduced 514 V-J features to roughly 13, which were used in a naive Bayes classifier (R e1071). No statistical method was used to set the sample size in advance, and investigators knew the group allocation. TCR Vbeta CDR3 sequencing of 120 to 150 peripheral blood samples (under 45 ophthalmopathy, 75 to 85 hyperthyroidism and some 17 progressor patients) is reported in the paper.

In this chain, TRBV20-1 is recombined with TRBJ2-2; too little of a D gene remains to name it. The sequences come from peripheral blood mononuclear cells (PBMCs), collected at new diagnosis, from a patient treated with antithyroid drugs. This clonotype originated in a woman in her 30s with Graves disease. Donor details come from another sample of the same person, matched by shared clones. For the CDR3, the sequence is CSASTTNTGELFF. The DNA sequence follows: TGCAGTGCTAGTACAACGAACACCGGGGAGCTGTTTTTT.